The 8 T cell receptor beta chains in this list originate from one sample, sequenced in a study of shared clonotypes between healthy human individuals. The data were produced by immunoSEQ multiplex PCR, yet TCRdb's version contains in-frame clones alone and is incomplete. The sample consists of 2 million to 2.5 million clones, 95% of them appearing once. The sequenced material came from naive CD4+ T cells sorted from blood. Subset described: CD45RA+ positively selected. The origin of the receptors is a young man in good health.

The V and J genes are TRBV7-9 and TRBJ2-7, with D tentatively TRBD1 (5 bases). CDR1 and CDR2 (germline): SEHNR, FQNEAQ (reference sequence). V was pared by 5 bases and J by 0 bases, with 14 bases between. The CDR3 consists of 15 residues. The CDR3 spells CASSPHPDSSYEQYF. CDR3 in DNA: TGTGCCAGCAGCCCCCACCCAGACAGCTCCTACGAGCAGTACTTC.

The CDR3 loop is CASSNRPTDTQYF. The CDR3 coding sequence is TGTGCCAGCAGTAACAGACCCACAGATACGCAGTATTTT. The chain couples TRBV6-5 to TRBJ2-3, with unresolved D. The CDR3 is 13 residues long. V shed 5 bases and J shed 2 bases, with 8 bases lying between them. Germline lookup yields CDR1 MNHEY and CDR2 SVGAGI.

Concerning this clone itself: Other DNA sequences from this sample encode an identical CDR3 as well. The chain uses TRBV7-2 and TRBJ2-1, with a possible D match to TRBD2 (5 bases). Trimming removed 5 bases at V and 0 bases at J, with 8 bases between. The CDR3 loop spans 14 amino acids. Germline V gives CDR1 SGHTA, CDR2 FQGNSA. The DNA for the CDR3 is TGTGCCAGCAGCCCAGACTACTCCTACAATGAGCAGTTCTTC. Encoded protein: CASSPDYSYNEQFF.

The chain employs TRBV5-4 and TRBJ1-2; 7 bases map to TRBD1. Germline-derived CDR1 and CDR2 are SGHNT and YYREEE (reference sequence). The junction had 5 bases not matched to a gene; V was cut back by 0 bases and J by 3 bases. The CDR3 contains 15 residues. This chain's CDR3 is CASSLEQGGDYGYTF. In nucleotides, the CDR3 is TGTGCCAGCAGCTTGGAGCAGGGGGGTGACTATGGCTACACCTTC.

V is TRBV7-8 and J is TRBJ1-3; D unresolved. The CDR3 has 15 residues. Germline values: CDR1 SGHVS, CDR2 FQNEAQ. Trimming left V 5 bases short and J 9 bases short, with 20 bases between. Here the CDR3 reads CASSMTPTGGLTIYF. The CDR3 coding sequence is TGTGCCAGCAGCATGACTCCCACGGGCGGTCTCACCATATATTTT.

The chain employs TRBV19 and TRBJ2-1; D gene unclear. The germline CDR1 and CDR2 sequences are LNHDA and SQIVND (reference sequence). This CDR3 has 12 residues. V was trimmed by 5 bases and J by 6 bases, leaving 8 bases between them. In DNA form, the CDR3 reads TGTGCCAGTAGTGGTTGGTCCAATGAGCAGTTCTTC. Its protein product is CASSGWSNEQFF.

This rearrangement joins TRBV5-6 to TRBJ1-2, with 8 bases aligning to TRBD1. Germline V CDR1 and CDR2: SGHDT, YYEEEE. The CDR3 is 18 residues long. Trimming took 0 bases from V and 1 from J; bases not matched to a gene: 11. CDR3 loop: CASSLARAGGISNYGYTF. CDR3 nucleotide sequence: TGTGCCAGCAGCTTGGCCAGGGCAGGGGGCATAAGTAACTATGGCTACACCTTC.

V and J are TRBV7-2 and TRBJ1-5; D is unclear. This CDR3 has 15 amino acids. Trimming removed 2 bases from V and 3 bases from J, with 11 bases in between. Germline CDR1 and CDR2: SGHTA and FQGNSA. The CDR3 is CASSLSYSSNQPQHF. CDR3 bases: TGTGCCAGCAGCTTAAGCTACAGCTCCAATCAGCCCCAGCATTTT. Together with reference TRBV7-2 and TRBJ1-5, the CDR3 gives the full variable domain: GAGVSQSPSNKVTEKGKDVELRCDPISGHTALYWYRQSLGQGLEFLIYFQGNSAPDKSGLPSDRFSAERTGGSVSTLTIQRTQQEDSAVYLCASSLSYSSNQPQHFGDGTRLSIL.